The following is a T cell receptor beta chain sequence with its context. Its antigen remains unidentified. This sample was included in a study of cytomegalovirus exposure and HLA in healthy donors. The study, taken as a whole, reports: According to the study, roughly 160 TCR beta chains were cytomegalovirus-associated.

Germline loops: CDR1 SGHVS, CDR2 FQNEAQ. V lost 4 bases, J lost 7 bases, and 8 bases stayed unmatched. CDR3 length: 15 amino acids. Use of 60 Vbeta and 13 Jbeta primers characterized the PCR. TCRdb's table, derived via immunoSEQ multiplex PCR, lists solely in-frame clones and lacks some. In the table there are fewer than 110,000 clones, 73% of which are singletons. The material sequenced was PBMCs. The chain uses TRBV7-8 and TRBJ1-5, with 9 nucleotides matching TRBD1. The clonotype comes from a man younger than 45 in good health and CMV-seronegative. CDR3 region: CASSYLGQGEQPQHF. The CDR3 region has the DNA TGTGCCAGCAGCTACTTGGGACAGGGCGAACAGCCCCAGCATTTT.